The rows below give T cell receptor beta chains drawn from one sample of a study of T-cell reconstitution after alpha-beta-depleted transplantation in children. TCRdb redid the calling of the PCR reads with MiXCR, one entry per CDR3 protein. The table records approximately 650,000 distinct CDR3 sequences, under 15% of them present only once. Sequenced material: PBMCs, taken before TCRalphabeta/CD19-depleted stem cell transplant. The receptors derive from a girl aged 2 to 9 with congenital amegakaryocytic thrombocytopenia, due to receive a stem cell transplant. CDR3s include the opening cysteine and the closing phenylalanine or tryptophan. A D gene is named only where the DNA matches it firmly. Clone size is stated in some rows and not others, as once, few, many or a class when expanded.

J	size	D	V	CDR3	DNA
TRBJ2-2	many	.	TRBV4-1	CASSQVVPGMGTSRTGELFF	TGCGCCAGCAGCCAAGTTGTTCCGGGAATGGGGACAAGTCGCACCGGGGAGCTGTTTTTT
TRBJ1-1	.	.	TRBV3-1	CASSQGQVFTEAFF	TGTGCCAGCAGCCAAGGACAGGTTTTCACTGAAGCTTTCTTT
TRBJ2-1	many	.	TRBV20-1	CSARVRSYSYNEQFF	TGCAGTGCTAGGGTTAGAAGTTACTCCTACAATGAGCAGTTCTTC
TRBJ2-5	many	.	TRBV29-1	CSVELGGGQETQYF	TGCAGCGTTGAATTGGGAGGAGGGCAAGAGACCCAGTACTTC
TRBJ2-3	many	.	TRBV5-1	CASSSTEHPTQYF	TGCGCCAGCAGTTCCACCGAGCATCCTACGCAGTATTTT
TRBJ2-7	.	TRBD2	TRBV5-1	CASSLAAGATREQYF	TGCGCCAGCAGCTTGGCAGCGGGAGCGACTAGAGAGCAGTACTTC
TRBJ1-5	many	.	TRBV5-1	CASSPGGNQPQHF	TGCGCCAGCAGCCCTGGGGGCAATCAGCCCCAGCATTTT
TRBJ2-1	many	TRBD2	TRBV7-9	CASSTSGRNEQFF	TGTGCCAGCAGCACTAGCGGGAGAAATGAGCAGTTCTTC
TRBJ2-1	many	.	TRBV19	CASRGYEQFF	TGTGCCAGTAGGGGGTATGAGCAGTTCTTC
TRBJ2-1	many	.	TRBV5-1	CASSQRRGAVYSNEQFF	TGCGCCAGCAGCCAACGCCGGGGGGCGGTATATTCCAATGAGCAGTTCTTC
TRBJ2-1	many	.	TRBV20-1	CSARDRVAGEQFF	TGCAGTGCTAGAGATCGGGTGGCCGGTGAGCAGTTCTTC
TRBJ2-1	many	.	TRBV28	CASSLWRNEQFF	TGTGCCAGCAGTTTATGGCGTAATGAGCAGTTCTTC
TRBJ1-1	many	.	TRBV6-1	CASCLWNTEAFF	TGTGCCAGCTGTTTATGGAACACTGAAGCTTTCTTT
TRBJ2-1	many	.	TRBV5-1	CASSLEGGKSYNEQFF	TGCGCCAGCAGCTTGGAGGGCGGCAAGTCCTACAATGAGCAGTTCTTC
TRBJ1-3	.	.	TRBV20-1	CSAKNGGNTIYF	TGCAGTGCTAAGAACGGTGGAAACACCATATATTTT
TRBJ2-7	.	.	TRBV5-1	CASSLVPDGYYEQYF	TGCGCCAGCAGCTTGGTTCCGGACGGCTACTACGAGCAGTACTTC
TRBJ2-1	.	.	TRBV7-9	CASSLEGVGEQFF	TGTGCCAGCAGCCTCGAGGGGGTAGGTGAGCAGTTCTTC
TRBJ2-7	.	TRBD2	TRBV7-9	CASSLKPGLAGVEQYF	TGTGCCAGCAGCCTGAAACCGGGACTAGCGGGAGTCGAGCAGTACTTC
TRBJ2-3	few	TRBD2	TRBV4-1	CASSQDGTSGDSTDTQYF	TGCGCCAGCAGCCAGGATGGGACTAGCGGGGATAGCACAGATACGCAGTATTTT
TRBJ2-2	many	TRBD2	TRBV10-3	CAISEGSSGRFFTGELFF	TGTGCCATCAGTGAAGGGTCGAGCGGGAGATTTTTCACCGGGGAGCTGTTTTTT
TRBJ2-4	.	.	TRBV28	CASSPPGDAKNIQYF	TGTGCCAGCAGTCCTCCCGGGGACGCCAAAAACATTCAGTACTTC
TRBJ2-7	many	TRBD1	TRBV20-1	CSARDVAGGNKDYEQYF	TGCAGTGCTAGAGATGTAGCAGGGGGTAACAAGGACTACGAGCAGTACTTC
TRBJ2-1	few	TRBD2	TRBV30	CAWARLAGDWDEQFF	TGTGCCTGGGCCCGACTAGCGGGAGATTGGGATGAGCAGTTCTTC
TRBJ2-7	few	TRBD2	TRBV15	CATSLLAGGSYEQYF	TGTGCCACCAGCCTTCTAGCGGGAGGCTCCTACGAGCAGTACTTC
TRBJ2-3	many	.	TRBV5-4	CASSLHGRADTQYF	TGTGCCAGCAGCTTGCATGGGAGAGCAGATACGCAGTATTTT
TRBJ2-3	.	.	TRBV12-3/TRBV12-4	CASIGTGTDTQYF	TGTGCCAGCATAGGGACCGGGACAGATACGCAGTATTTT
TRBJ2-1	.	.	TRBV5-1	CASSPGRQTYNEQFF	TGCGCCAGCAGCCCCGGACGCCAGACCTACAATGAGCAGTTCTTC
TRBJ1-1	few	.	TRBV15	CATSTARTGVGTEAFF	TGTGCCACCAGCACCGCTCGTACCGGGGTAGGCACTGAAGCTTTCTTT
TRBJ2-4	many	.	TRBV28	CASSPPGQNFQYF	TGTGCCAGCAGTCCCCCCGGACAGAACTTTCAGTACTTC
TRBJ2-7	few	.	TRBV4-2	CASHYGSNHYEQYF	TGTGCCAGCCACTATGGGAGTAACCACTACGAGCAGTACTTC
TRBJ2-3	.	.	TRBV6-1	CASPVSGTDTQYF	TGTGCCAGCCCCGTGTCAGGGACAGATACGCAGTATTTT
TRBJ1-4	.	TRBD1	TRBV28	CASRNTGGDEKLFF	TGTGCCAGCAGGAATACAGGGGGCGATGAAAAACTGTTTTTT
TRBJ2-1	few	.	TRBV12-3/TRBV12-4	CASSSNSGLRNEQFF	TGTGCCAGCAGCTCGAATTCTGGGTTGAGGAATGAGCAGTTCTTC
TRBJ2-7	.	.	TRBV4-1	CASSQKEGVEQYF	TGCGCCAGCAGCCAAAAGGAAGGGGTCGAGCAGTACTTC
TRBJ2-7	many	TRBD2	TRBV29-1	CSVEERLAGNYEQYF	TGCAGCGTTGAAGAGAGACTAGCGGGCAACTACGAGCAGTACTTC
TRBJ2-5	many	.	TRBV20-1	CSAPRDSAQETQYF	TGCAGTGCTCCCCGGGACTCTGCTCAAGAGACCCAGTACTTC
TRBJ2-7	many	.	TRBV20-1	CSARALGRGGHEQYF	TGCAGTGCTAGAGCCCTCGGACGTGGGGGCCACGAGCAGTACTTC